Each of the 17 T cell receptor beta chains below was sequenced from the same sample in a study of shared clonotypes between healthy human individuals. Profiling relied on immunoSEQ multiplex PCR, and the TCRdb table lists in-frame clones only, not all of them. Among about 640,000 clones, around 72% were seen once, and the ten largest hold 1.8%. The sequencing sample was made of memory CD4+ T cells sorted from blood. As to subset: CD45RA-negative fraction. Receptor source: a woman in her twenties or thirties in good health.

In this sample, this clone turned up once. This rearrangement joins TRBV11-2 to TRBJ2-7; TRBD2 matches at 8 bases. From germline, CDR1 is SGHAT and CDR2 FQNNGV. The CDR3 has 19 amino acids. V gave up 0 bases and J gave up 4 bases; unmatched junction bases: 17. The CDR3 coding sequence is TGTGCCAGCAGCTTAGATCGGGGTATAGCGGGGATTAAAGGGTACGAGCAGTACTTC. Amino acids: CASSLDRGIAGIKGYEQYF.

The J gene is TRBJ2-7, the V gene TRBV7-3; D is possibly TRBD2 (5 bases). CDR1 is SGHTA, CDR2 FQGTGA, per germline. V shed 3 bases and J shed 5 bases, with 5 bases lying between them. This CDR3 region has 11 residues. The CDR3 is CASSFGDEQYF. The DNA of the CDR3 is TGTGCCAGCAGCTTCGGGGACGAGCAGTACTTC.

The chain employs TRBV28 and TRBJ2-7; D is perhaps TRBD2 (6 bases). Germline V CDR1 and CDR2: MDHEN, SYDVKM. With 8 bases removed from V and 0 bases from J, the gap between germline ends came to 17 bases. This CDR3 is built from 15 residues. The CDR3 coding sequence is TGTGCCAGCCGAGAAACGGGACTCAGCTCCTACGAGCAGTACTTC. It encodes CASRETGLSSYEQYF.

The chain couples TRBV27 to TRBJ2-2, with D unclear. The CDR3 runs 14 residues. The V gene lost 3 bases and the J gene lost 1 base, with 6 bases spanning the gap. The V gene's germline CDR1 is MNHEY and CDR2 SMNVEV (reference sequence). The CDR3 DNA sequence: TGTGCCAGCAGTTTTTACAGGAACACCGGGGAGCTGTTTTTT. The encoded protein is CASSFYRNTGELFF.

The CDR3 DNA is TGTGCCAGCGGAACAGGTTCCGGCAATCAGCCCCAGCATTTT. Translating it yields CASGTGSGNQPQHF. The chain joins TRBV6-5 to TRBJ1-5, with TRBD1 as a possible D gene (5 bases). The CDR3 is made up of 14 amino acids. Germline loops: CDR1 MNHEY, CDR2 SVGAGI. The ends were cut back, 8 bases at V and 2 bases at J, with 13 bases in the middle.

The J gene is TRBJ2-7, the V gene TRBV25-1, with D perhaps TRBD1 (6 bases). CDR1 is MGHDK and CDR2 is SYGVNS in the germline V gene. The CDR3 consists of 12 residues. The V gene lost 3 bases and the J gene lost 9 bases, with 12 bases spanning the gap. CDR3 DNA sequence: TGTGCCAGCAGTGAGACGGAGACAGGGCAGTACTTC. It is translated as CASSETETGQYF.

The gene calls are TRBV19 and TRBJ2-1, with 9 bases aligning to TRBD2. The trim removed 7 bases at V and 3 bases at J, leaving 10 bases unmatched. Germline V gene lookup returns CDR1 LNHDA and CDR2 SQIVND (reference sequence). The length of the CDR3 is 16 residues. For the CDR3, the DNA is TGTGCCAGTACCAGGGGAGCGGGAGGCCACTACAATGAGCAGTTCTTC. Residues: CASTRGAGGHYNEQFF.

The table lists this clone with a few counts. The DNA of the CDR3 is TGTGCCAGCAGGCAGACCCGAGCCGGGACTTTCCAAGAGACCCAGTACTTC. This translates into CASRQTRAGTFQETQYF. The chain combines TRBV2 with TRBJ2-5, with D possibly TRBD2 on 6 matching bases. This CDR3 comprises 17 residues. Germline loops: CDR1 SNHLY, CDR2 FYNNEI. Trimming removed 6 bases at V and 1 base at J, with 21 bases between.

J is TRBJ1-3 and V is TRBV28; unclear D gene. Germline assignment: CDR1 MDHEN and CDR2 SYDVKM. The germline V and J ends were trimmed by 1 base and 0 bases, with 16 bases remaining between them. This CDR3 comprises 18 residues. The CDR3 is CASSLYQRTHSSGNTIYF. The CDR3 nucleotides read TGTGCCAGCAGTTTATATCAACGAACGCACAGCTCTGGAAACACCATATATTTT.

The chain joins TRBV29-1 to TRBJ2-5; a possible D gene is TRBD1 (5 bases). Trimming stripped 2 bases from V and 2 bases from J, with 9 bases between. Germline CDR1 reads SQVTM; CDR2 reads ANQGSEA. The CDR3 is 13 amino acids. The CDR3 is CSVEKGAQETQYF. The CDR3 nucleotides are TGCAGCGTTGAAAAAGGGGCTCAAGAGACCCAGTACTTC. Based on the CDR3 plus reference TRBV29-1 and TRBJ2-5, the full variable domain is SAVISQKPSRDICQRGTSLTIQCQVDSQVTMMFWYRQQPGQSLTLIATANQGSEATYESGFVIDKFPISRPNLTFSTLTVSNMSPEDSSIYLCSVEKGAQETQYFGPGTRLLVL.

The chain joins TRBV2 to TRBJ1-2; the D gene is possibly TRBD1 (5 bases). Trimming took 6 bases from V and 2 from J, leaving 13 bases between them. CDR3 length: 14 residues. Germline V lookup: CDR1 SNHLY, CDR2 FYNNEI. The CDR3 loop is CASRISGTNYGYTF. DNA for the CDR3: TGTGCCAGCAGAATATCCGGGACGAACTATGGCTACACCTTC.

The chain combines TRBV19 with TRBJ1-1; D gene uncertain. Germline V gene sequence: CDR1 LNHDA, CDR2 SQIVND (reference sequence). The length of the CDR3 is 14 residues. Trimming took off 2 bases at V and 0 bases at J, with 7 bases between the two ends. CDR3 in DNA: TGTGCCAGTAGTATAAGGGAGCTGAACACTGAAGCTTTCTTT. Protein: CASSIRELNTEAFF. The full variable domain, in which reference TRBV19 and TRBJ1-1 provide the parts outside the CDR3, is DGGITQSPKYLFRKEGQNVTLSCEQNLNHDAMYWYRQDPGQGLRLIYYSQIVNDFQKGDIAEGYSVSREKKESFPLTVTSAQKNPTAFYLCASSIRELNTEAFFGQGTRLTVV.

The J gene is TRBJ2-3, the V gene TRBV11-3; no clear D gene. The CDR3 totals 12 residues. The germline gives CDR1 SGHNT, CDR2 YENEEA. Trimming stripped 3 bases from V and 7 bases from J, with 8 bases between. This CDR3 is CASSLGRNTQYF. CDR3 nucleotides: TGTGCCAGCAGCTTGGGTCGGAATACGCAGTATTTT. The full variable domain, rest sourced from reference TRBV11-3 and TRBJ2-3, is EAGVVQSPRYKIIEKKQPVAFWCNPISGHNTLYWYLQNLGQGPELLIRYENEEAVDDSQLPKDRFSAERLKGVDSTLKIQPAELGDSAVYLCASSLGRNTQYFGPGTRLTVL.

The chain uses TRBV19 and TRBJ2-1; 8 bases align to TRBD2. Trimming cost V 6 bases and J 9 bases; bases outside gene matches: 16. Germline CDR1 reads LNHDA; CDR2 reads SQIVND (reference sequence). CDR3 length equals 16 residues. The CDR3 protein is CASSHAPGLGFGEQFF. CDR3 nucleotides: TGTGCCAGTAGCCACGCTCCGGGACTAGGATTTGGTGAGCAGTTCTTC.

The chain recombines TRBV29-1 with TRBJ1-2, with D possibly matching TRBD1 (6 bases). Trimming pared 2 bases from V and 8 bases from J, leaving 18 bases between. Germline CDR1 reads SQVTM; CDR2 reads ANQGSEA. CDR3 length: 14 residues. The chain's CDR3 is CSVEIVGQMGGYTF. The DNA of the CDR3 is TGCAGCGTTGAAATCGTCGGACAGATGGGAGGCTACACCTTC. The full variable domain, rest sourced from reference TRBV29-1 and TRBJ1-2, is SAVISQKPSRDICQRGTSLTIQCQVDSQVTMMFWYRQQPGQSLTLIATANQGSEATYESGFVIDKFPISRPNLTFSTLTVSNMSPEDSSIYLCSVEIVGQMGGYTFGSGTRLTVV.

About this clone itself: Germline and junction disagree at one end, which may indicate a read error. This sequence joins TRBV10-3 and TRBJ1-1; tentative D call: TRBD1 (5 bases). In germline, CDR1 is ENHRY, CDR2 SYGVKD. The CDR3 is 12 amino acids. CDR3 DNA sequence: TGTGCCATCAGGCCGAACGGGGGGAACCTCGCATTT. Its protein is CAIRPNGGNLAF.

V is TRBV2 and J is TRBJ2-7, with D maybe TRBD1 (5 bases). V shed 8 bases and J shed 4 bases, with 15 bases lying between them. The CDR3 totals 13 residues. The germline gives CDR1 SNHLY, CDR2 FYNNEI. The CDR3 DNA reads TGTGCCAGCCAGAGTAGGGGAAAATACGAGCAGTACTTC. Translation gives CASQSRGKYEQYF.